There are many counts of the clone carrying this T cell receptor beta chain. The antigen is not known. This record belongs to a study of neurological immune-mediated disorders. Germline V CDR1 and CDR2: SEHNR, FQNEAQ (reference sequence). This CDR3 is 15 amino acids long. The V end lost 4 bases, the J end lost 1 base, and 13 bases lay between the germline ends. The study's findings and limits: Subjects shared no identical expanded-clone CDR3 amino acid sequences, suggesting private TCR-beta repertoires in all groups.

The authors made cDNA by 5'RACE with 10-nucleotide random UMIs. Over 180 million TCR-beta sequences (from 15-18 subjects) were yielded by each sequencing run. In TCRdb, the 5' RACE reads were re-called with MiXCR into one record per CDR3 protein. The sample consists of more than 15,000 distinct CDR3 sequences, around 10% of them appearing once. The sequence was collected from a woman in her forties or fifties in good health. This sequence joins TRBV7-9 and TRBJ1-1; D not certain. The sequenced sample consisted of CD8+ T cells from blood. CDR3 residues: CASSSYTGGNTEAFF. CDR3 DNA sequence: TGTGCCAGCAGCTCTTATACCGGTGGGAACACTGAAGCTTTCTTT.